These T cell receptor beta chains were read from a single sample in a study of blood T cell repertoires in COVID-19. The assay was immunoSEQ multiplex PCR, and TCRdb's table has in-frame clones only and misses some. The sample records 60,000 to 70,000 clones, approximately 88% being singletons. Sequenced sample: peripheral blood. These receptors were collected from a woman aged 55-69 years with acute or convalescent COVID-19. Each CDR3 is given with its conserved first and last residue. D genes are given only for firm matches. The size field is filled for only some rows; it gives once, few, many or a size class.

length | J | D | size | V | CDR3 | DNA
16 | TRBJ1-2 | NA | NA | TRBV3-1/TRBV3-2 | CASSQDLKTGGYGYTF | TGTGCCAGCAGCCAAGATCTAAAGACAGGAGGCTATGGCTACACCTTC
15 | TRBJ1-1 | TRBD1 | NA | TRBV10-3 | CAISESDRVGTEAFF | TGTGCCATCAGTGAGTCGGACAGGGTAGGGACTGAAGCTTTCTTT
14 | TRBJ2-1 | TRBD1 | once | TRBV24-1 | CATSVPGGRNEQFF | TGTGCCACCAGTGTTCCAGGGGGAAGGAATGAGCAGTTCTTC
18 | TRBJ2-3 | TRBD2 | NA | TRBV27 | CASSSPGGGPSRPDTQYF | TGTGCCAGCAGTTCTCCTGGCGGGGGGCCATCACGGCCAGATACGCAGTATTTT
12 | TRBJ1-2 | NA | NA | TRBV19 | CASRGFVTGYTF | TGTGCCAGCAGGGGATTTGTCACGGGCTACACCTTC
16 | TRBJ2-1 | NA | NA | TRBV5-4 | CASSLLGGRGYNEQFF | TGTGCCAGCAGCTTACTAGGAGGGAGAGGCTACAATGAGCAGTTCTTC
13 | TRBJ2-5 | NA | NA | TRBV12-3/TRBV12-4 | CASSLQGRQTQYF | TGTGCCAGCAGTTTACAGGGTAGGCAGACCCAGTACTTC
15 | TRBJ2-3 | NA | NA | TRBV6-5 | CASRPQEQWTDTQYF | TGTGCCAGCAGACCACAGGAACAATGGACAGATACGCAGTATTTT
15 | TRBJ2-3 | TRBD2 | NA | TRBV20-1 | CSASFLAGKTDTQYF | TGCAGTGCTAGTTTCCTAGCGGGAAAGACAGATACGCAGTATTTT
16 | TRBJ1-5 | TRBD1 | NA | TRBV5-1 | CASSPTGVGLNQPQHF | TGCGCCAGCAGCCCGACAGGGGTGGGCCTCAATCAGCCCCAGCATTTT
15 | TRBJ2-2 | TRBD1 | NA | TRBV19 | CASRPGQGGTGELFF | TGTGCCAGTAGGCCGGGACAGGGGGGGACCGGGGAGCTGTTTTTT
12 | TRBJ1-2 | NA | NA | TRBV7-8 | CASSSTGGGYTF | TGTGCCAGCAGCTCTACGGGGGGTGGCTACACCTTC
12 | TRBJ2-2 | NA | NA | TRBV6-5 | CASSRNTGELFF | TGTGCCAGCAGTCGGAACACCGGGGAGCTGTTTTTT
12 | TRBJ1-2 | NA | NA | TRBV7-2 | CASRTVTYGYTF | TGTGCCAGTCGGACAGTAACTTATGGCTACACCTTC
12 | TRBJ2-1 | NA | NA | TRBV20-1 | CSASKRQNEQFF | TGCAGTGCTAGTAAACGACAAAATGAGCAGTTCTTC
14 | TRBJ2-3 | NA | NA | TRBV5-6 | CASSRAGSTDTQYF | TGTGCCAGCAGCCGCGCAGGGAGCACAGATACGCAGTATTTT
17 | TRBJ2-3 | TRBD1 | NA | TRBV7-8 | CASSLYGGTGRSDTQYF | TGTGCCAGCAGCTTATACGGAGGGACAGGGAGATCAGATACGCAGTATTTT
14 | TRBJ1-2 | NA | NA | TRBV4-1 | CASSFAGASDGYTF | TGCGCCAGCAGCTTCGCAGGGGCAAGTGATGGCTACACCTTC
11 | TRBJ1-1 | NA | NA | TRBV29-1 | CSGGQVGEAFF | TGCAGCGGGGGGCAGGTCGGTGAAGCTTTCTTT
17 | TRBJ2-1 | TRBD2 | once | TRBV19 | CASSMTSGRSVYNEQFF | TGTGCCAGTAGTATGACTAGCGGGAGGAGTGTGTACAATGAGCAGTTCTTC
15 | TRBJ2-1 | TRBD2 | NA | TRBV27 | CASRVYVTSNNEQFF | TGTGCCAGCAGGGTTTACGTGACTAGCAACAATGAGCAGTTCTTC
16 | TRBJ2-5 | TRBD2 | NA | TRBV5-1 | CASSGGLAGPQETQYF | TGCGCCAGCAGCGGGGGACTAGCGGGGCCTCAAGAGACCCAGTACTTC
16 | TRBJ1-3 | NA | NA | TRBV5-5 | CASSLSTGSSGNTIYF | TGTGCCAGCAGCTTGAGCACAGGATCCTCTGGAAACACCATATATTTT
11 | TRBJ1-1 | NA | NA | TRBV6-5 | CASSSGREAFF | TGTGCCAGCAGTTCCGGGAGGGAAGCTTTCTTT
13 | TRBJ1-5 | NA | NA | TRBV7-8 | CASSLDSYQPQHF | TGTGCCAGCAGCTTAGACAGTTATCAGCCCCAGCATTTT
12 | TRBJ1-6 | NA | few | TRBV2 | CASCRDNSPLHF | TGTGCCAGCTGCAGGGACAACTCACCCCTCCACTTT
13 | TRBJ2-3 | NA | once | TRBV5-1 | CASRALLADTQYF | TGCGCCAGCAGGGCCTTGTTGGCAGATACGCAGTATTTT
15 | TRBJ1-1 | TRBD1 | NA | TRBV7-8 | CASSLGGQGNTEAFF | TGTGCCAGCAGCTTAGGGGGACAGGGGAACACTGAAGCTTTCTTT
18 | TRBJ1-1 | TRBD1 | NA | TRBV11-1 | CASSLARGGTGGVAEAFF | TGTGCCAGCAGCTTAGCCCGGGGGGGCACAGGGGGCGTCGCTGAAGCTTTCTTT
15 | TRBJ2-6 | NA | NA | TRBV4-1 | CASSQGLSGANVLTF | TGCGCCAGCAGCCAGGGACTTTCTGGGGCCAACGTCCTGACTTTC
14 | TRBJ2-3 | NA | NA | TRBV15 | CATGGEGVADTQYF | TGTGCCACCGGCGGCGAGGGAGTCGCAGATACGCAGTATTTT
15 | TRBJ2-5 | NA | NA | TRBV9 | CASSVAPTRQETQYF | TGTGCCAGCAGCGTAGCTCCCACTCGGCAAGAGACCCAGTACTTC
15 | TRBJ1-2 | TRBD1 | NA | TRBV27 | CASRPRQGASYGYTF | TGTGCCAGCAGACCCAGACAGGGGGCCTCCTATGGCTACACCTTC
16 | TRBJ2-5 | TRBD2 | NA | TRBV5-4 | CASSLSPSGGQETQYF | TGTGCCAGCAGCTTGTCTCCTAGCGGGGGGCAAGAGACCCAGTACTTC
15 | TRBJ1-6 | TRBD1 | once | TRBV25-1 | CASSSMDRESSPLHF | TGTGCCAGCAGTTCCATGGACAGGGAAAGTTCACCCCTCCACTTT
14 | TRBJ1-1 | NA | once | TRBV29-1 | CSVQKTTAYTEAFF | TGCAGCGTCCAGAAAACCACCGCCTACACTGAAGCTTTCTTT
16 | TRBJ2-3 | TRBD2 | NA | TRBV7-6 | CASSGWGGRGTDTQYF | TGTGCCAGCAGCGGTTGGGGCGGGAGAGGGACAGATACGCAGTATTTT
14 | TRBJ2-4 | TRBD1 | NA | TRBV29-1 | CSVVPQGAKNIQYF | TGCAGCGTTGTCCCCCAGGGGGCGAAAAACATTCAGTACTTC
13 | TRBJ1-1 | NA | NA | TRBV6-6 | CASRVEMHTEAFF | TGTGCCAGCAGGGTGGAGATGCACACTGAAGCTTTCTTT
15 | TRBJ2-3 | TRBD2 | NA | TRBV9 | CASSVGAGFTDTQYF | TGTGCCAGCAGCGTCGGAGCGGGGTTCACAGATACGCAGTATTTT
15 | TRBJ1-2 | TRBD1 | NA | TRBV28 | CASSLNGQGKGGYTF | TGTGCCAGCAGTTTAAACGGACAGGGGAAGGGGGGCTACACCTTC
14 | TRBJ1-1 | TRBD1 | once | TRBV19 | CASRRGQVNTEAFF | TGTGCCAGTAGGAGGGGGCAAGTGAACACTGAAGCTTTCTTT
14 | TRBJ1-1 | NA | NA | TRBV5-1 | CASSSAAMNTEAFF | TGCGCCAGCAGCTCCGCCGCGATGAACACTGAAGCTTTCTTT
16 | TRBJ1-6 | TRBD1 | NA | TRBV19 | CASSLDGQVYNSPLHF | TGTGCCAGTTCTCTCGATGGACAGGTGTATAATTCACCCCTCCACTTT
15 | TRBJ2-2 | NA | NA | TRBV4-1 | CASSQSAFPTGELFF | TGCGCCAGCAGCCAATCCGCGTTCCCAACCGGGGAGCTGTTTTTT
14 | TRBJ1-1 | NA | NA | TRBV19 | CASSPVTGNTEAFF | TGTGCCAGCTCCCCCGTGACAGGGAACACTGAAGCTTTCTTT
13 | TRBJ1-3 | NA | NA | TRBV15 | CATSRDRGNTIYF | TGTGCCACCAGCAGAGACAGAGGAAACACCATATATTTT
15 | TRBJ2-5 | TRBD2 | NA | TRBV5-1 | CASGLSSGGAETQYF | TGCGCCAGCGGCTTGTCTAGCGGGGGGGCGGAGACCCAGTACTTC
13 | TRBJ2-1 | TRBD2 | NA | TRBV19 | CASSTSGKNEQFF | TGTGCCAGTTCGACTAGCGGGAAAAATGAGCAGTTCTTC
16 | TRBJ2-3 | TRBD2 | NA | TRBV4-2 | CASSQESLAGTDTQYF | TGTGCCAGCAGCCAAGAATCCCTAGCGGGTACAGATACGCAGTATTTT
14 | TRBJ1-1 | NA | NA | TRBV9 | CASSVASGDTEAFF | TGTGCCAGCAGCGTAGCGTCAGGGGACACTGAAGCTTTCTTT
15 | TRBJ1-5 | TRBD1 | NA | TRBV10-3 | CAISGTGYSNQPQHF | TGTGCCATCAGTGGGACAGGTTATAGCAATCAGCCCCAGCATTTT
15 | TRBJ2-1 | TRBD1 | NA | TRBV9 | CASSARTGAYNEQFF | TGTGCCAGCAGCGCCAGGACAGGGGCCTACAATGAGCAGTTCTTC
11 | TRBJ1-6 | NA | NA | TRBV6-5 | CASSSVMALHF | TGTGCCAGCAGTTCGGTGATGGCCCTCCACTTT
17 | TRBJ2-3 | TRBD2 | NA | TRBV10-3 | CAISEYGTSGSEDTQYF | TGTGCCATCAGTGAATATGGGACTAGCGGGAGCGAGGATACGCAGTATTTT
14 | TRBJ2-5 | TRBD1 | NA | TRBV7-9 | CASSFLDRVETQYF | TGTGCCAGCAGCTTCCTAGACAGGGTAGAGACCCAGTACTTC
16 | TRBJ1-3 | NA | NA | TRBV21-1 | CASSRTGPCSGNTIYF | TGTGCCAGCAGCCGGACAGGGCCTTGCTCTGGAAACACCATATATTTT
16 | TRBJ1-5 | TRBD1 | NA | TRBV7-2 | CASSGRDRGDNQPQHF | TGTGCCAGCAGCGGGCGGGACAGGGGAGACAATCAGCCCCAGCATTTT
18 | TRBJ2-3 | TRBD1 | NA | TRBV18 | CASSPLISGTGGTDTQYF | TGTGCCAGCTCACCATTAATTTCCGGGACAGGGGGAACAGATACGCAGTATTTT